The 22 T cell receptor beta chains in this list originate from one sample, sequenced in a study of blood T cells in healthy people across ages. The second PCR ran about 6 to 11 cycles with a sample-barcoded 5' primer and J-beta primers. Each CDR3 protein gets one entry after TCRdb re-called the 5' RACE reads with MiXCR. The profile shows 1.5 million to 2 million distinct CDR3 sequences, approximately 28% of them singletons. The sample comprised blood. The receptor source for this set is a woman aged 30 to 39 in good health.

This clonotype has more than one count but fewer than ten. V is TRBV7-9 and J is TRBJ1-4; 12 nucleotides align to TRBD1. The CDR3 is 15 residues long. From germline, CDR1 is SEHNR and CDR2 FQNEAQ (reference sequence). With V trimmed by 5 bases and J by 7 bases, 5 bases remained unmatched. The CDR3 sequence is CASSLRDRGPEKLFF. CDR3 DNA sequence: TGTGCCAGCAGCCTCAGGGACAGGGGGCCTGAAAAACTGTTTTTT. The full variable domain, its missing parts supplied by reference TRBV7-9 and TRBJ1-4, is DTGVSQNPRHKITKRGQNVTFRCDPISEHNRLYWYRQTLGQGPEFLTYFQNEAQLEKSRLLSDRFSAERPKGSFSTLEIQRTEQGDSAMYLCASSLRDRGPEKLFFGSGTQLSVL.

This clonotype was picked up a small number of times. This chain joins TRBV19 and TRBJ2-7; D perhaps matches TRBD1 (6 bases). The CDR3 contains 15 residues. Germline assignment: CDR1 LNHDA and CDR2 SQIVND (reference sequence). V was cut by 7 bases and J by 0 bases, with 16 bases left in between. CDR3 coding DNA: TGTGCCAGTATGATGGGGCAGGGGAGCTCCTACGAGCAGTACTTC. Encoded protein: CASMMGQGSSYEQYF.

The chain uses TRBV4-3 and TRBJ2-1; D tentatively reads TRBD1 or TRBD2 (5 bases each). The germline gives CDR1 LGHNA, CDR2 YSLEER. CDR3 length equals 17 residues. V was cut by 4 bases and J by 6 bases, with 22 bases left in between. CDR3 loop: CASSRAPTRERGNEQFF. CDR3 DNA: TGCGCCAGCAGCCGGGCCCCAACGAGGGAGAGGGGCAATGAGCAGTTCTTC.

The chain recombines TRBV9 with TRBJ2-5, with a tentative D call TRBD1 (6 bases). This CDR3 contains 13 residues. Germline loops: CDR1 SGDLS, CDR2 YYNGEE. The V and J ends lost 0 bases and 13 bases respectively, with 16 bases between them. Here the CDR3 DNA reads TGTGCCAGCAGCGTAGAGACTCAGGGGATTCGGTACTTC. This sequence encodes CASSVETQGIRYF.

This clonotype was observed a few times. V gene TRBV15 combines with J gene TRBJ1-6; the D is unclear. The germline V gene encodes CDR1 LNHNV and CDR2 YYDKDF (reference sequence). This CDR3 contains 16 residues. Trimming took 1 base from V and 10 from J, leaving 17 bases between them. The DNA of the CDR3 is TGTGCCACCAGCAGAGCCGGGTTTCATGAAGGGTCACCCCTCCACTTT. This sequence encodes CATSRAGFHEGSPLHF.

This chain uses TRBV5-1 with TRBJ1-4; 7 bases are shared with TRBD1. The CDR3 sequence is 15 residues long. The germline gives CDR1 SGHRS, CDR2 YFSETQ. J gave up 8 bases and V 3 bases, and 10 bases lay outside the gene matches. The CDR3 spells CASSWGQSGGEKLFF. The CDR3 DNA reads as TGCGCCAGCAGCTGGGGACAGTCCGGGGGAGAAAAACTGTTTTTT. The full variable domain, its missing parts supplied by reference TRBV5-1 and TRBJ1-4, is KAGVTQTPRYLIKTRGQQVTLSCSPISGHRSVSWYQQTPGQGLQFLFEYFSETQRNKGNFPGRFSGRQFSNSRSEMNVSTLELGDSALYLCASSWGQSGGEKLFFGSGTQLSVL.

Many counts were recorded for this clonotype. The chain links TRBV6-6 to TRBJ2-1, with D perhaps matching TRBD2 (6 bases). CDR3 length equals 14 residues. The germline V and J ends were trimmed by 5 bases and 4 bases, with 12 bases remaining between them. The germline CDR1 and CDR2 sequences are MNHNY and SVGAGI (reference sequence). CDR3 DNA: TGTGCCAGCAGTCAGGGTGGACTATACAATGAGCAGTTCTTC. Protein: CASSQGGLYNEQFF.

This clonotype was seen a few times. The chain recombines TRBV18 with TRBJ2-7; 12 bases line up with TRBD2. Germline values: CDR1 KGHSH, CDR2 LQKENI. The CDR3 contains 16 residues. V lost 3 bases, J lost 4 bases, and 7 bases stayed unmatched. The CDR3 protein is CASSPQTSGRSYEQYF. Here the CDR3 DNA reads TGTGCCAGCTCACCCCAGACTAGCGGGAGATCTTACGAGCAGTACTTC.

This clonotype appeared many times. V usage is TRBV7-2 and J usage is TRBJ2-7; either TRBD1 or TRBD2 may supply D (5 bases each). This CDR3 contains 14 residues. The germline CDR1 and CDR2 sequences are SGHTA and FQGNSA. V lost 3 bases and J 2 bases, leaving 11 bases between the germline ends. The CDR3 sequence: CASSFNSGPYEQYF. CDR3 DNA sequence: TGTGCCAGCAGCTTTAACTCGGGACCCTACGAGCAGTACTTC.

V is TRBV7-2 and J is TRBJ2-7; tentatively, D is TRBD2 (5 bases). From germline, CDR1 is SGHTA and CDR2 FQGNSA. Trimming took off 9 bases at V and 5 bases at J, with 26 bases between the two ends. The CDR3 has 16 amino acids. The CDR3 is CASTGGRRFVGNEQYF. As DNA, the CDR3 is TGTGCCAGTACTGGTGGCAGGAGGTTTGTCGGGAACGAGCAGTACTTC. The full variable domain, in which reference TRBV7-2 and TRBJ2-7 provide the parts outside the CDR3, is GAGVSQSPSNKVTEKGKDVELRCDPISGHTALYWYRQSLGQGLEFLIYFQGNSAPDKSGLPSDRFSAERTGGSVSTLTIQRTQQEDSAVYLCASTGGRRFVGNEQYFGPGTRLTVT.

In this sample, this clonotype turned up a few times. The chain links TRBV12-3 or TRBV12-4 to TRBJ2-5; 9 bases map to TRBD1. Trimming cost V 4 bases and J 0 bases; bases outside gene matches: 9. The CDR3 is made up of 17 amino acids. CDR3 coding DNA: TGTGCCAGCAGTTCGTACCGCCGGGACAGGGACCAAGAGACCCAGTACTTC. It codes for CASSSYRRDRDQETQYF.

Note on this clonotype: It may be a read error: a sequence one base away is much more abundant. The genes are TRBV7-2 and TRBJ2-5, with a possible D match to TRBD2 (7 bases). V shed 2 bases and J shed 11 bases, with 18 bases lying between them. The CDR3 totals 14 residues. Germline V gene data show CDR1 as SGHTA and CDR2 as FQGNSA. CDR3 residues: CASSLTGGRNEQYF. The CDR3 bases are TGTGCCAGCAGCTTAACCGGGGGGCGGAATGAGCAGTACTTC.

To note about this clonotype: A read error is possible here, since a much larger clone lies one base away. V is TRBV9 and J is TRBJ2-5; possibly TRBD1 or TRBD2 for D (6 bases each). V dropped 0 bases and J dropped 3 bases, with 9 bases sitting between them. There are 14 residues in the CDR3. CDR1 SGDLS and CDR2 YYNGEE come from the germline V gene. Here the CDR3 reads CASSVAGDKETQYF. DNA for the CDR3: TGTGCCAGCAGCGTAGCGGGGGACAAAGAGACCCAGTACTTC.

On this clonotype: This may arise from a read error, as a much more abundant clone is one base away. Lacking the conserved final phenylalanine or tryptophan, this CDR3 likely reflects a read error. The chain combines TRBV11-1 with TRBJ2-3, with TRBD1 as a possible D gene (6 bases). V lost 9 bases and J lost 1, with 14 bases in between. This CDR3 is built from 14 residues. From germline, CDR1 is SGHAT and CDR2 FQDESV (reference sequence). For the CDR3, the DNA is TGTGCCAGTCGACAGGCAGGCGGCACAGATACGCAGTATCTT. This encodes CASRQAGGTDTQYL.

The chain joins TRBV5-1 to TRBJ1-6; no clear D gene. Germline assignment: CDR1 SGHRS and CDR2 YFSETQ. The CDR3 consists of 14 residues. The V end was cut by 3 bases, the J end by 7 bases, with 11 bases between. The CDR3 region has the DNA TGCGCCAGCAGCTCCGGACCGTTGAATTCACCCCTCCACTTT. Translated, it gives CASSSGPLNSPLHF.

This clonotype was recorded at least ten times. The chain is built from TRBV12-3 or TRBV12-4 and TRBJ2-3; 7 bases agree with TRBD1. V gave up 6 bases and J gave up 6 bases; unmatched junction bases: 12. The CDR3 runs 15 residues. The CDR3 loop is CASRWGQPPTDTQYF. In nucleotides, the CDR3 is TGTGCCAGCAGATGGGGACAGCCACCCACCGATACGCAGTATTTT.

This clonotype was counted only a few times. The chain couples TRBV12-3 or TRBV12-4 to TRBJ1-2; tentative D call: TRBD1 (6 bases). V lost 0 bases to trimming and J lost 5 bases, with 13 bases between them. The CDR3 consists of 15 residues. CDR3 in amino acids: CASSLAGGASYGYTF. CDR3 nucleotide sequence: TGTGCCAGCAGTTTAGCGGGGGGCGCGAGTTATGGCTACACCTTC.

DNA for the CDR3: TGTGCCAGCAGCCAAGGGACAGACCCTGAAGCTTTCTTT. This gives the protein CASSQGTDPEAFF. This chain connects TRBV11-2 to TRBJ1-1, with 7 positions matching TRBD1. The CDR3 is made up of 13 amino acids. J was trimmed by 6 bases and V by 5 bases; bases with no gene match: 6. Germline loops: CDR1 SGHAT, CDR2 FQNNGV.

This clonotype showed up just a few times. The chain combines TRBV9 with TRBJ1-4; 8 bases fit TRBD1. The CDR3 length is 17 residues. Germline CDR1 is SGDLS and CDR2 is YYNGEE. V trimming: 4 bases; J trimming: 1 base; junction bases outside the gene matches: 9. CDR3 nucleotides: TGTGCCAGCAGCCCTATGGACAGGGTTGGAACTAATGAAAAACTGTTTTTT. As protein: CASSPMDRVGTNEKLFF.

This chain links TRBV15 with TRBJ2-7; tentative D call: TRBD1 (6 bases). There are 15 residues in the CDR3. CDR1 and CDR2 (germline): LNHNV, YYDKDF (reference sequence). Trimming pared 1 base from V and 3 bases from J, leaving 13 bases between. The CDR3: CATSRGPGQNYEQYF. DNA of the CDR3: TGTGCCACCAGCAGAGGACCCGGACAGAACTACGAGCAGTACTTC.

This sequence joins TRBV5-1 and TRBJ2-2, with 10 bases fitting TRBD2. The CDR3 consists of 15 residues. The germline gives CDR1 SGHRS, CDR2 YFSETQ. J was trimmed by 1 base and V by 3 bases; bases with no gene match: 0. The CDR3 protein is CASSWTSGNTGELFF. Here the CDR3 DNA reads TGCGCCAGCAGCTGGACTAGCGGGAACACCGGGGAGCTGTTTTTT.

This clonotype was detected only a few times. The V and J genes are TRBV29-1 and TRBJ1-4; no firm D call. CDR1 is SQVTM, CDR2 ANQGSEA, per germline. V gave up 6 bases and J gave up 5 bases, with 13 bases separating them. The CDR3 loop spans 13 amino acids. CDR3 sequence reads: CSVAGSRNEKLFF. The CDR3 DNA is TGCAGCGTGGCGGGCAGCCGAAATGAAAAACTGTTTTTT.